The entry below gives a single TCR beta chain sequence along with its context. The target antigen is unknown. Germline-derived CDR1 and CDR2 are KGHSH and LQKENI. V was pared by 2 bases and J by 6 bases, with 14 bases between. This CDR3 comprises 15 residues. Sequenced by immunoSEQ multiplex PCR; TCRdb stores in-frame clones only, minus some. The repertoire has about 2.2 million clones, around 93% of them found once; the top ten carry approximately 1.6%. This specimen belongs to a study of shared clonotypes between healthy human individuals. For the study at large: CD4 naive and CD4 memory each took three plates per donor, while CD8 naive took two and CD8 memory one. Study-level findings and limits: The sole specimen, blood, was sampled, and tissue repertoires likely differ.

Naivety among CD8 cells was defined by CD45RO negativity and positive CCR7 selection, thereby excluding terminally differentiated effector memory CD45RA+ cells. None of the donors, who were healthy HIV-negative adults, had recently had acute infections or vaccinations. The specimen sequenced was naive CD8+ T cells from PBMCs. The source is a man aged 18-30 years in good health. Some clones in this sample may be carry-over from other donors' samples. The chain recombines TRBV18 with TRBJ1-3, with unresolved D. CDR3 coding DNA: TGTGCCAGCTCACCAGAAATTCGGTTGAAAAACACCATATATTTT. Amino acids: CASSPEIRLKNTIYF.